Listed below are T cell receptor beta chains from one sample, sequenced in a study of CD8 T cells in Susac syndrome. TCRdb itself ran the immunoSEQ multiplex PCR reads through MiXCR, one entry per CDR3 protein. The sample gives approximately 190,000 distinct CDR3 sequences, approximately 95% of which show up once; less than 0.2% is in the top ten. The specimen sequenced was CD8+ T cells from PBMCs. These receptors were collected from a human donor with Susac syndrome. Each CDR3 is given with its conserved first and last residue. A D gene is named only where the DNA matches it firmly. Clone size is not always given. Where it is, it says once, few, many or a class for expanded clones.

v_call: TRBV20-1
d_call: NA
clone_size: NA
cdr3_length: 15
j_call: TRBJ2-3
cdr3_aa: CSARDLSGGTDTQYF
cdr3_nt: TGCAGTGCTAGAGATTTATCGGGGGGCACAGATACGCAGTATTTT

v_call: TRBV7-9
d_call: TRBD2
clone_size: NA
cdr3_length: 16
j_call: TRBJ2-7
cdr3_aa: CASSSLSSGTSYEQYF
cdr3_nt: TGTGCCAGCAGCTCCCTGTCAAGCGGGACTTCCTACGAGCAGTACTTC

v_call: TRBV5-4
d_call: NA
clone_size: NA
cdr3_length: 13
j_call: TRBJ1-1
cdr3_aa: CASTLRGFTEAFF
cdr3_nt: TGTGCCAGCACCCTACGCGGGTTCACTGAAGCTTTCTTT

v_call: TRBV7-9
d_call: NA
clone_size: NA
cdr3_length: 15
j_call: TRBJ1-5
cdr3_aa: CASSLSMGPPEPQHF
cdr3_nt: TGTGCCAGCAGCTTAAGTATGGGTCCTCCGGAGCCCCAGCATTTT

v_call: TRBV20-1
d_call: NA
clone_size: NA
cdr3_length: 16
j_call: TRBJ1-4
cdr3_aa: CSARDRETPTNEKLFF
cdr3_nt: TGCAGTGCTAGAGACAGGGAAACTCCAACTAATGAAAAACTGTTTTTT

v_call: TRBV7-6
d_call: TRBD2
clone_size: NA
cdr3_length: 15
j_call: TRBJ2-1
cdr3_aa: CASSESWGGDNEQFF
cdr3_nt: TGTGCCAGCAGCGAAAGCTGGGGGGGGGACAATGAGCAGTTCTTC

v_call: TRBV10-3
d_call: NA
clone_size: NA
cdr3_length: 13
j_call: TRBJ2-7
cdr3_aa: CAIRLQGSDEQYF
cdr3_nt: TGTGCCATCAGATTACAGGGTTCGGACGAGCAGTACTTC

v_call: TRBV9
d_call: NA
clone_size: NA
cdr3_length: 15
j_call: TRBJ1-4
cdr3_aa: CASSKTGTTNEKLFF
cdr3_nt: TGTGCCAGCAGTAAAACAGGGACCACTAATGAAAAACTGTTTTTT

v_call: TRBV2
d_call: NA
clone_size: NA
cdr3_length: 14
j_call: TRBJ1-5
cdr3_aa: CASSADSGNQPQHF
cdr3_nt: TGTGCCAGCAGTGCGGACAGCGGCAATCAGCCCCAGCATTTT

v_call: TRBV3-1
d_call: TRBD2
clone_size: NA
cdr3_length: 16
j_call: TRBJ2-1
cdr3_aa: CASSQVGLAVYNEQFF
cdr3_nt: TGTGCCAGCAGCCAAGTTGGACTAGCGGTATACAATGAGCAGTTCTTC

v_call: TRBV20-1
d_call: NA
clone_size: NA
cdr3_length: 13
j_call: TRBJ2-1
cdr3_aa: CSASYGTTLEQFF
cdr3_nt: TGCAGTGCTAGTTACGGGACCACGCTGGAGCAGTTCTTC

v_call: TRBV11-2
d_call: TRBD2
clone_size: once
cdr3_length: 14
j_call: TRBJ2-5
cdr3_aa: CASSVGTREETQYF
cdr3_nt: TGTGCCAGCAGCGTAGGGACTAGGGAGGAGACCCAGTACTTC

v_call: TRBV2
d_call: NA
clone_size: NA
cdr3_length: 17
j_call: TRBJ2-1
cdr3_aa: CASSDVASREHYNEQFF
cdr3_nt: TGTGCCAGCAGTGATGTGGCTAGCAGGGAACACTACAATGAGCAGTTCTTC

v_call: TRBV12-3/TRBV12-4
d_call: NA
clone_size: NA
cdr3_length: 14
j_call: TRBJ2-2
cdr3_aa: CASSSQQNTGELFF
cdr3_nt: TGTGCCAGCAGTTCACAACAAAACACCGGGGAGCTGTTTTTT

v_call: TRBV12-3/TRBV12-4
d_call: NA
clone_size: few
cdr3_length: 11
j_call: TRBJ2-3
cdr3_aa: CASSLADTQYF
cdr3_nt: TGTGCCAGCAGTTTGGCAGATACGCAGTATTTT

v_call: TRBV11-2
d_call: NA
clone_size: NA
cdr3_length: 13
j_call: TRBJ2-3
cdr3_aa: CASSLWSTDTQYF
cdr3_nt: TGTGCCAGCAGCTTATGGAGCACAGATACGCAGTATTTT

v_call: TRBV30
d_call: TRBD1
clone_size: NA
cdr3_length: 14
j_call: TRBJ1-2
cdr3_aa: CAWSMTGGNYGYTF
cdr3_nt: TGTGCCTGGAGTATGACAGGGGGGAATTATGGCTACACCTTC

v_call: TRBV15
d_call: NA
clone_size: NA
cdr3_length: 13
j_call: TRBJ2-7
cdr3_aa: CATSRGERDEQYF
cdr3_nt: TGTGCCACCAGCAGAGGGGAACGAGACGAGCAGTACTTC

v_call: TRBV4-1
d_call: TRBD2
clone_size: NA
cdr3_length: 14
j_call: TRBJ2-7
cdr3_aa: CASSYGLAGGVLHF
cdr3_nt: TGCGCCAGCAGCTACGGACTAGCGGGGGGAGTACTGCATTTC

v_call: TRBV9
d_call: NA
clone_size: NA
cdr3_length: 15
j_call: TRBJ2-7
cdr3_aa: CASSVAGTEAYEQYF
cdr3_nt: TGTGCCAGCAGCGTCGCGGGGACTGAAGCCTACGAGCAGTACTTC